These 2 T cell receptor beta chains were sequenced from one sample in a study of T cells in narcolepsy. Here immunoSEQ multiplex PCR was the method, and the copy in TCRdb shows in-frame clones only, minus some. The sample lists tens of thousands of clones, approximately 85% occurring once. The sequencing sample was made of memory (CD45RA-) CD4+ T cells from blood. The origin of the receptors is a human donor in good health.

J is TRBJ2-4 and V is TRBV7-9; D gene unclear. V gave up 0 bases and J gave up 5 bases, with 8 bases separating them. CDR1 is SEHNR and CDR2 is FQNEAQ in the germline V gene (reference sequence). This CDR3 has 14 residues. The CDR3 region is CASSLAAIQNIQYF. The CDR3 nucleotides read TGTGCCAGCAGCTTAGCGGCCATCCAAAACATTCAGTACTTC.

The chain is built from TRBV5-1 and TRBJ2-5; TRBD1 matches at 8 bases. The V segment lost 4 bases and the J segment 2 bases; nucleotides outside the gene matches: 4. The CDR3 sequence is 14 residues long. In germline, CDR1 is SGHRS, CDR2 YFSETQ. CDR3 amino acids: CASSPGTGQETQYF. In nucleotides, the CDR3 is TGCGCCAGCAGCCCCGGGACAGGTCAAGAGACCCAGTACTTC.